These 23 T cell receptor beta chains share one sample of origin, sequenced in a study of follicular helper T cells after annual influenza vaccination. The repertoire was sequenced with immunoSEQ multiplex PCR; TCRdb's copy has only in-frame clones and lacks some. The sample consists of roughly 10,000 clones, around four fifths of them appearing once. Regarding time point: 2015-2016 season, 7 days after influenza vaccination. This specimen was CXCR5- memory CD4+ T cells sorted from blood, taken 7 days after influenza vaccination. These receptor sequences come from an adult who received the influenza vaccine.

The V call is TRBV5-8, the J call TRBJ1-6; D perhaps matches TRBD1 (6 bases). The CDR3 totals 14 residues. V dropped 1 base and J dropped 8 bases, with 10 bases sitting between them. Germline lookup yields CDR1 SGHTS and CDR2 YDEGEE. In DNA form, the CDR3 reads TGTGCCAGCAGCTTGAAGGGGGTGGATTCACCCCTCCACTTT. This encodes CASSLKGVDSPLHF.

The chain recombines TRBV11-2 with TRBJ1-4; no reliable D call. The CDR3 loop spans 17 amino acids. Germline CDR1 reads SGHAT; CDR2 reads FQNNGV. With 1 base removed from V and 0 bases from J, the gap between germline ends came to 12 bases. The CDR3 sequence: CASSLVPRAATNEKLFF. CDR3 coding DNA: TGTGCCAGCAGCTTAGTCCCCCGGGCTGCAACTAATGAAAAACTGTTTTTT.

CDR3 sequence reads: CASRLDTSDGYTF. The CDR3, as DNA: TGTGCCAGCAGACTCGATACTTCTGATGGCTACACCTTC. The V call is TRBV28, the J call TRBJ1-2, with D unresolved. The V gene lost 6 bases and the J gene lost 6 bases, with 14 bases spanning the gap. This CDR3 region has 13 residues. Germline V lookup: CDR1 MDHEN, CDR2 SYDVKM.

The chain has TRBV29-1 and TRBJ2-3; no firm D call. The V end lost 1 base, the J end lost 11 bases, and 10 bases lay between the germline ends. This CDR3 spans 11 amino acids. CDR1 is SQVTM and CDR2 is ANQGSEA in the germline V gene. The CDR3: CSVEVSTGQYF. The CDR3 DNA reads as TGCAGCGTTGAAGTTAGCACGGGGCAGTATTTT.

The V and J genes are TRBV23-1 and TRBJ1-2; TRBD1 agrees at 8 bases. TRBV23-1 is an ORF; its function is uncertain. V gave up 0 bases and J gave up 5 bases; unmatched junction bases: 14. This CDR3 spans 18 amino acids. In DNA, the CDR3 is TGCGCCAGCAGTCAATCGGGGGGGGCAGGGGGCTTAGAGTATGGCTACACCTTC. Its protein product is CASSQSGGAGGLEYGYTF.

The chain carries TRBV2 and TRBJ2-1, with D perhaps assigned TRBD1 or TRBD2 (5 bases each). CDR3 length: 15 amino acids. Trimming removed 3 bases from V and 8 bases from J, with 17 bases in between. CDR1 and CDR2 from the germline V gene are SNHLY and FYNNEI. The CDR3 DNA sequence: TGTGCCAGCAGTGACGGGGTCGGGGCCAGGGATGAGCAGTTCTTC. The encoded protein is CASSDGVGARDEQFF.

The chain combines TRBV7-3 with TRBJ2-2; D gene uncertain. The CDR3 is 14 residues long. V was cut by 2 bases and J by 9 bases, with 13 bases left in between. Germline-derived CDR1 and CDR2 are SGHTA and FQGTGA. CDR3 sequence reads: CASSLAGGGRELFF. The CDR3 DNA reads TGTGCCAGCAGCTTAGCTGGCGGTGGGAGGGAGCTGTTTTTT.

The chain is built from TRBV7-2 and TRBJ1-4; D may be TRBD1 (5 bases). The CDR3 contains 15 residues. The V and J ends lost 5 bases and 3 bases respectively, with 13 bases between them. In germline, CDR1 is SGHTA, CDR2 FQGNSA. CDR3 amino acids: CASSLRDVANEKLFF. The DNA of the CDR3 is TGTGCCAGCAGCCTCCGGGACGTAGCTAATGAAAAACTGTTTTTT.

The chain recombines TRBV4-3 with TRBJ1-6; D not certain. CDR3 length: 14 amino acids. Germline CDR1 LGHNA, CDR2 YSLEER. V was clipped by 1 base and J by 13 bases, with 14 bases between them. The CDR3: CASSQVLGVSPLHF. In nucleotides, the CDR3 is TGCGCCAGCAGCCAAGTTCTAGGAGTCTCTCCCCTCCACTTT.

V and J are TRBV7-3 and TRBJ2-2, with a weak D call TRBD1 (5 bases). V lost 5 bases and J lost 6, with 10 bases in between. CDR3 length: 13 amino acids. Germline assignment: CDR1 SGHTA and CDR2 FQGTGA. The CDR3 DNA reads as TGTGCCAGCAGCGCCAAGGGGTCCGGGGAGCTGTTTTTT. Amino acids: CASSAKGSGELFF. The variable domain in full, completed from reference TRBV7-3 and TRBJ2-2, reads GAGVSQTPSNKVTEKGKYVELRCDPISGHTALYWYRQSLGQGPEFLIYFQGTGAADDSGLPNDRFFAVRPEGSVSTLKIQRTERGDSAVYLCASSAKGSGELFFGEGSRLTVL.

The CDR3 sequence is CASSITPSGWNTGELFF. As DNA, the CDR3 is TGTGCCAGTAGTATAACCCCTAGCGGTTGGAACACCGGGGAGCTGTTTTTT. The chain employs TRBV19 and TRBJ2-2; TRBD2 matches 7 bases. The CDR3 sequence is 17 residues long. Germline CDR1 reads LNHDA; CDR2 reads SQIVND (reference sequence). V lost 2 bases to trimming and J lost 1 base; unmatched junction nucleotides: 7.

This sequence joins TRBV9 and TRBJ2-3, with D unresolved. V was cut by 0 bases and J by 6 bases, with 14 bases left in between. The CDR3 extends over 15 amino acids. Germline V gives CDR1 SGDLS, CDR2 YYNGEE. The CDR3 region has the DNA TGTGCCAGCAGCGTAGAGAGCAGGCCTTGGGATACGCAGTATTTT. This sequence encodes CASSVESRPWDTQYF.

This clone was detected once. The genes are TRBV28 and TRBJ2-7; unclear D gene. V was cut by 2 bases and J by 4 bases, with 3 bases left in between. The CDR3 length is 11 residues. The germline V gene has CDR1 MDHEN and CDR2 SYDVKM. The DNA of the CDR3 is TGTGCCAGCAGTTTAAGGTACGAGCAGTACTTC. Its translation is CASSLRYEQYF.

The J gene is TRBJ2-7, the V gene TRBV6-1; possibly TRBD1 for D (5 bases). CDR3 length equals 12 residues. Germline assignment: CDR1 MNHNS and CDR2 SASEGT. V lost 7 bases and J lost 1, with 8 bases in between. For the CDR3, the DNA is TGTGCCAGCACTGACAGATCCTACGAGCAGTACTTC. This sequence encodes CASTDRSYEQYF.

The V and J genes are TRBV2 and TRBJ2-3; 7 bases align to TRBD2. Germline CDR1 SNHLY, CDR2 FYNNEI. The CDR3 contains 19 residues. The V and J ends lost 6 bases and 1 base, in that order; junction bases with no gene match: 19. The CDR3 region is CASSKTASSGISRTDTQYF. The CDR3 DNA follows: TGTGCCAGCAGCAAAACGGCCTCTAGCGGTATCTCTCGCACAGATACGCAGTATTTT.

The chain combines TRBV5-1 with TRBJ2-1; TRBD1 aligns across 10 bases. This CDR3 is built from 15 residues. Germline V gives CDR1 SGHRS, CDR2 YFSETQ. V lost 1 base to trimming and J lost 6 bases; unmatched junction nucleotides: 4. The CDR3 sequence is CASSLPGQGSNEQFF. Here the CDR3 DNA reads TGCGCCAGCAGCTTGCCGGGACAGGGGTCCAATGAGCAGTTCTTC.

This chain connects TRBV7-9 to TRBJ1-4; D is uncertain. Per the germline V gene, CDR1 is SEHNR and CDR2 is FQNEAQ (reference sequence). The CDR3 contains 14 residues. Trimming left V 7 bases short and J 7 bases short, with 16 bases between. The chain's CDR3 is CASTLGSAREKLFF. Here the CDR3 DNA reads TGTGCCAGCACCCTCGGGTCCGCTCGTGAAAAACTGTTTTTT.

The J gene is TRBJ2-3, the V gene TRBV5-7; a possible D gene is TRBD1 (5 bases). TRBV5-7 is an ORF, with its function uncertain. The ends were cut back, 1 base at V and 5 bases at J, with 11 bases in the middle. The CDR3 covers 14 residues. Here the CDR3 DNA reads TGTGCCAGCAGCTTGCAAGGGGCAAGAGATACGCAGTATTTT. Protein product: CASSLQGARDTQYF.

The chain recombines TRBV19 with TRBJ1-4; 8 bases map to TRBD1. This CDR3 has 18 amino acids. CDR1 LNHDA and CDR2 SQIVND come from the germline V gene (reference sequence). The ends lost 3 bases at V and 4 bases at J; junction bases unmatched: 13. The CDR3 nucleotides read TGTGCCAGTAGTATCGGGGCAGGGGGCCACACCTTTAATGAAAAACTGTTTTTT. It translates to CASSIGAGGHTFNEKLFF.

The chain uses TRBV19 and TRBJ2-1, with D possibly matching TRBD1 (6 bases). Per germline, CDR1 LNHDA and CDR2 SQIVND (reference sequence). Trimming cost V 7 bases and J 7 bases, with 26 bases left between them. The CDR3 totals 17 residues. The CDR3: CASNPGQNLLTRNEQFF. The DNA of the CDR3 is TGTGCCAGTAACCCAGGACAGAATCTTCTAACAAGGAATGAGCAGTTCTTC.

The chain carries TRBV4-3 and TRBJ2-2; no reliable D call. Germline loops: CDR1 LGHNA, CDR2 YSLEER. Trimming removed 4 bases at V and 4 bases at J, with 13 bases between. CDR3 length equals 15 residues. CDR3 sequence (DNA): TGCGCCAGCAGCCCCCGGAGTAAGGGCACCGGGGAGCTGTTTTTT. It is translated as CASSPRSKGTGELFF.

V is TRBV6-4 and J is TRBJ2-3; D not resolved. CDR1 and CDR2 (germline): MRHNA, SNTAGT. Trimming left V 5 bases short and J 2 bases short, with 11 bases between. The CDR3 is 14 residues long. CDR3 in DNA: TGTGCCAGCAGTCCAGACTTATCCACAGATACGCAGTATTTT. It encodes CASSPDLSTDTQYF.

This chain connects TRBV7-6 to TRBJ2-5, with TRBD2 as a possible D gene (7 bases). The V gene's germline CDR1 is SGHVS and CDR2 FNYEAQ. This CDR3 contains 14 residues. Trimming cost V 8 bases and J 4 bases, with 17 bases left between them. In nucleotides, the CDR3 is TGTGCCAGCCCCGGACTCGGGGGGCTAGAGACCCAGTACTTC. Amino acid sequence: CASPGLGGLETQYF.